A single sample is the source of the 20 T cell receptor beta chains below, sequenced in a study of blood T cell repertoires in COVID-19. Clones were read by immunoSEQ multiplex PCR, and TCRdb kept only the in-frame ones, dropping some. Of roughly 100,000 clones listed, over 85% are singletons. Input material: peripheral blood. These receptors all come from an elderly woman in a cohort sampled during active COVID-19.

The chain has TRBV6-5 and TRBJ2-1, with 13 bases that match TRBD2. The germline CDR1 and CDR2 sequences are MNHEY and SVGAGI. This CDR3 has 14 amino acids. V lost 5 bases to trimming and J lost 9 bases; unmatched junction nucleotides: 4. DNA of the CDR3: TGTGCCAGCAGTACTAGCGGGGGGGGGAGTGAGCAGTTCTTC. As protein: CASSTSGGGSEQFF.

The gene calls are TRBV19 and TRBJ1-5; TRBD1 aligns across 12 bases. The length of the CDR3 is 16 residues. Unmatched junction bases numbered 6, after V lost 2 bases and J lost 7 bases. Germline CDR1 reads LNHDA; CDR2 reads SQIVND (reference sequence). This chain's CDR3 is CASSIFGTGGGQPQHF. DNA of the CDR3: TGTGCCAGTAGTATATTCGGGACAGGGGGCGGGCAGCCCCAGCATTTT.

This clone was detected once. The rearrangement joins TRBV24-1 to TRBJ2-1, with 7 bases lining up with TRBD2. Germline CDR1 reads KGHDR; CDR2 reads SFDVKD. Germline trimming cut 4 bases from V and 8 bases from J; bases unmatched to any gene: 16. CDR3 size: 17 residues. The CDR3 reads CATSERGKGLRGHEQFF. The CDR3, as DNA: TGTGCCACCAGTGAGCGGGGGAAGGGGTTGCGTGGCCATGAGCAGTTCTTC.

The chain employs TRBV18 and TRBJ2-1; D gene uncertain. V gave up 3 bases and J gave up 6 bases, with 3 bases separating them. Germline V gene data show CDR1 as KGHSH and CDR2 as LQKENI. This CDR3 has 11 amino acids. The chain's CDR3 is CASSPSNEQFF. CDR3 nucleotide sequence: TGTGCCAGCTCACCTAGCAATGAGCAGTTCTTC.

This chain uses TRBV29-1 with TRBJ2-2; tentatively, D is TRBD1 (6 bases). V was trimmed by 7 bases and J by 6 bases, leaving 21 bases between them. Germline V gene lookup returns CDR1 SQVTM and CDR2 ANQGSEA. The CDR3 runs to 15 residues. The CDR3 nucleotides are TGCAGCGCGAACGCCGGGACAACGCTGGCCGGGGAGCTGTTTTTT. It specifies CSANAGTTLAGELFF.

The gene calls are TRBV18 and TRBJ2-1, with D possibly TRBD1 on 6 matching bases. CDR3 length: 12 residues. Looked up from germline, CDR1 is KGHSH and CDR2 is LQKENI. Trimming removed 1 base at V and 10 bases at J, with 8 bases between. The CDR3 DNA is TGTGCCAGCTCACCACAGGGACAAGAGCAGTTCTTC. As protein: CASSPQGQEQFF.

J is TRBJ1-3 and V is TRBV7-9; 8 nucleotides agree with TRBD1. CDR1 is SEHNR and CDR2 is FQNEAQ in the germline V gene (reference sequence). With V trimmed by 6 bases and J by 8 bases, 12 bases remained unmatched. CDR3 length: 15 residues. The CDR3 DNA reads as TGTGCCAGCAGTTTCTCCGGACAGGGTGGGGACACCATATATTTT. The encoded protein is CASSFSGQGGDTIYF.

CDR3 nucleotide sequence: TGTGCCACCAGCAGGGAAACGGGGACTTATTACGGAGAGACCCAGTACTTC. It is translated as CATSRETGTYYGETQYF. The rearrangement joins TRBV15 to TRBJ2-5; D perhaps matches TRBD2 (6 bases). The CDR3 totals 17 residues. Germline V gene data show CDR1 as LNHNV and CDR2 as YYDKDF (reference sequence). Trimming removed 3 bases at V and 4 bases at J, with 21 bases between.

The chain employs TRBV6-2 or TRBV6-3 and TRBJ2-1; a possible D gene is TRBD2 (5 bases). V was trimmed by 0 bases and J by 2 bases, leaving 14 bases between them. CDR3 length equals 17 residues. The germline CDR1 and CDR2 sequences are MNHEY and SVGEGT. The CDR3 coding sequence is TGTGCCAGCAGTTACTCGATTGCCGGAGGAACCTACAATGAGCAGTTCTTC. Translated, it gives CASSYSIAGGTYNEQFF.

The J gene is TRBJ2-3, the V gene TRBV11-2; D is perhaps TRBD1 (7 bases). The CDR3 covers 14 residues. Germline V CDR1 and CDR2: SGHAT, FQNNGV. V was clipped by 7 bases and J by 2 bases, with 13 bases between them. The chain's CDR3 is CASTGGRVTDTQYF. DNA for the CDR3: TGTGCCAGCACAGGGGGGCGGGTCACAGATACGCAGTATTTT.

The chain couples TRBV5-1 to TRBJ2-7, with TRBD1 matching over 9 bases. Germline CDR1 reads SGHRS; CDR2 reads YFSETQ. This CDR3 is 14 amino acids long. Unmatched junction bases numbered 4, after V lost 4 bases and J lost 2 bases. The CDR3 is CASSRTGATYEQYF. CDR3 coding DNA: TGCGCCAGCAGCCGGACAGGGGCCACCTACGAGCAGTACTTC.

A single count supports this clone. The rearrangement links TRBV14 to TRBJ1-1; tentatively, D is TRBD1 (5 bases). There are 17 residues in the CDR3. The V end lost 0 bases, the J end lost 1 base, and 15 bases lay between the germline ends. CDR1 is SGHDN and CDR2 is FVKESK in the germline V gene. The CDR3 nucleotides read TGTGCCAGCAGCCAAGAATTCCTGGGGCCGCAGAACACTGAAGCTTTCTTT. Protein: CASSQEFLGPQNTEAFF. Full variable domain (rest looked up from reference TRBV14 and TRBJ1-1): EAGVTQFPSHSVIEKGQTVTLRCDPISGHDNLYWYRRVMGKEIKFLLHFVKESKQDESGMPNNRFLAERTGGTYSTLKVQPAELEDSGVYFCASSQEFLGPQNTEAFFGQGTRLTVV.

This clone was picked up a small number of times. The chain links TRBV27 to TRBJ2-7, with a possible D match to TRBD2 (5 bases). There are 16 residues in the CDR3. CDR1 and CDR2 from the germline V gene are MNHEY and SMNVEV (reference sequence). The V and J ends lost 6 bases and 2 bases respectively, with 20 bases between them. The CDR3, as DNA: TGTGCCAGCAGAGCACCCGGAGCGGCTGACGCCTACGAGCAGTACTTC. Its translation is CASRAPGAADAYEQYF.

The V gene is TRBV5-1, the J gene TRBJ2-2; 10 bases are shared with TRBD1. Trimming took 5 bases from V and 1 from J; bases not matched to a gene: 8. This CDR3 is built from 17 residues. The germline V gene encodes CDR1 SGHRS and CDR2 YFSETQ. The CDR3 reads CASRHARTGGNTGELFF. CDR3 DNA: TGCGCCAGCAGGCATGCCCGGACAGGGGGGAACACCGGGGAGCTGTTTTTT. The whole variable domain, remainder taken from reference TRBV5-1 and TRBJ2-2, is KAGVTQTPRYLIKTRGQQVTLSCSPISGHRSVSWYQQTPGQGLQFLFEYFSETQRNKGNFPGRFSGRQFSNSRSEMNVSTLELGDSALYLCASRHARTGGNTGELFFGEGSRLTVL.

The genes are TRBV11-3 and TRBJ2-1; D gene uncertain. Per germline, CDR1 SGHNT and CDR2 YENEEA. V was pared by 3 bases and J by 8 bases, with 11 bases between. CDR3 length: 13 amino acids. CDR3 residues: CASSFMRLDEQFF. The CDR3 DNA sequence: TGTGCCAGCAGCTTTATGCGTCTGGATGAGCAGTTCTTC.

This clone was counted a few times. This chain joins TRBV18 and TRBJ1-6, with TRBD1 identical over 8 bases. Germline CDR1 KGHSH, CDR2 LQKENI. After removal of 6 bases from V and 0 bases from J, the junction contained 22 bases not matched to a gene. The CDR3 is 22 residues long. The CDR3 DNA reads as TGTGCCAGCTCGCCAGGGACAGGCAACTTGGGTTTATCAAGCTCCTATAATTCACCCCTCCACTTT. Residues: CASSPGTGNLGLSSSYNSPLHF.

The genes are TRBV5-3 and TRBJ1-5; tentative D call: TRBD1 (5 bases). TRBV5-3 is placed among ORFs of uncertain function. This CDR3 contains 17 residues. V lost 5 bases and J 5 bases, leaving 23 bases between the germline ends. The CDR3 region has the DNA TGTGCCAGAAGAACCCCCCCAGGGAGGGCGGGCGATCAGCCCCAGCATTTT. Amino acids: CARRTPPGRAGDQPQHF.

The V call is TRBV19, the J call TRBJ2-1, with TRBD2 matching over 8 bases. This CDR3 has 14 residues. Germline V gene sequence: CDR1 LNHDA, CDR2 SQIVND (reference sequence). J lost 3 bases, V lost 5 bases, and 3 bases had no gene match. The DNA for the CDR3 is TGTGCCAGTAGTGCCGGGACTAGCTACAATGAGCAGTTCTTC. Its translation: CASSAGTSYNEQFF.

The chain couples TRBV27 to TRBJ2-7; 14 bases align to TRBD2. CDR1 is MNHEY and CDR2 is SMNVEV in the germline V gene (reference sequence). The CDR3 covers 13 residues. With V trimmed by 10 bases and J by 3 bases, 2 bases remained unmatched. Here the CDR3 reads CATGTSGGYEQYF. DNA for the CDR3: TGTGCCACCGGGACTAGCGGGGGCTACGAGCAGTACTTC.

A few counts support this clone. The chain employs TRBV4-1 and TRBJ1-2; no clear D gene. Germline CDR1 reads MGHRA; CDR2 reads YSYEKL. There are 14 residues in the CDR3. The ends were cut back, 1 base at V and 4 bases at J, with 10 bases in the middle. The CDR3 region is CASSQGSVFYGYTF. The CDR3 bases are TGCGCCAGCAGCCAAGGTAGCGTTTTCTATGGCTACACCTTC.